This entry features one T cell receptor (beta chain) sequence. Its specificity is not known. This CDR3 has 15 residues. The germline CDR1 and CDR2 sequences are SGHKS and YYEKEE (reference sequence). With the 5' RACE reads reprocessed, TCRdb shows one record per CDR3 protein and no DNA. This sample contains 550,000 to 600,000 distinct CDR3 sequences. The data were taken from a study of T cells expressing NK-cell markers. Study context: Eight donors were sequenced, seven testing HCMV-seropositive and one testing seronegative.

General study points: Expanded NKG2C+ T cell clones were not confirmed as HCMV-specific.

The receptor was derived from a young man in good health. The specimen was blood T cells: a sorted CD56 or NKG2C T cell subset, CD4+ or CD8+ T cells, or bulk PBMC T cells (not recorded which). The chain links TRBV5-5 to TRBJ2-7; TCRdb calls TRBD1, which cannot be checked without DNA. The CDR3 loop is CASSLNYRASYEQYF.